This T cell receptor (beta chain) was retrieved from a study of cytomegalovirus exposure and HLA in healthy donors. About the research overall: A subsequent analysis stated that the approximately 110 validation repertoires were run on the same platform as the roughly 670 first-cohort repertoires. Study outcomes and limitations: Most observed TCR sequences were rare, whereas some public TCRs were detected in many donors.

With regard to this clone: Its antigen is not known.

Clones were sequenced by immunoSEQ multiplex PCR, and TCRdb holds only the in-frame ones, with some missing. The sample includes about 170,000 clones, 89% of them seen just once. The germline CDR1 and CDR2 sequences are MNHEY and SMNVEV (reference sequence). Trimming stripped 8 bases from V and 6 bases from J, with 18 bases between. CDR3 length equals 14 residues. Sequenced input: PBMCs. The TCR was taken from a woman between 18 and 29 years old in good health and CMV-seropositive. The chain uses TRBV27 and TRBJ2-3; a possible D gene is TRBD2 (6 bases). The CDR3 DNA reads TGTGCCAGCTCTAGCGACATATCGGCCGATACGCAGTATTTT. It is translated as CASSSDISADTQYF.